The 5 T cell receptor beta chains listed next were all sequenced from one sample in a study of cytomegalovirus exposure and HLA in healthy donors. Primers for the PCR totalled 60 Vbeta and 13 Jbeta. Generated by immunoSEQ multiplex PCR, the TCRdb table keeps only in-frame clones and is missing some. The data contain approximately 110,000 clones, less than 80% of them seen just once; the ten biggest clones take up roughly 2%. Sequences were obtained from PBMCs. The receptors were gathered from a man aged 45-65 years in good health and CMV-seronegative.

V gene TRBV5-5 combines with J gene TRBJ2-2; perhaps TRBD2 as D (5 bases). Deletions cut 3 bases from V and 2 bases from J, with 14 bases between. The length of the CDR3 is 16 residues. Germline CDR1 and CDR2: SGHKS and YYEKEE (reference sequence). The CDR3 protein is CASSSREQINTGELFF. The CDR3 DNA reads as TGTGCCAGCAGCTCACGGGAACAGATCAACACCGGGGAGCTGTTTTTT.

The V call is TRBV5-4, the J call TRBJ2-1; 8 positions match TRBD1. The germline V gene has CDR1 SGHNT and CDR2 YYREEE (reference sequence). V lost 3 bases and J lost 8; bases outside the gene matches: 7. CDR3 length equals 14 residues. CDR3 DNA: TGTGCCAGCAGCTCTACAGGGGGGCAAGATGAGCAGTTCTTC. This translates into CASSSTGGQDEQFF.

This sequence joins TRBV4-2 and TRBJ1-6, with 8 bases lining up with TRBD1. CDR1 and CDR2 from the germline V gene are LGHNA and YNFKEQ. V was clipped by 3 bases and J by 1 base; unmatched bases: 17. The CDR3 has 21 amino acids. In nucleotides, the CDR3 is TGTGCCAGCAGCCATCCGCTCCCGGACAGGGTTCGCGGGTCCTATAATTCACCCCTCCACTTT. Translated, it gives CASSHPLPDRVRGSYNSPLHF.

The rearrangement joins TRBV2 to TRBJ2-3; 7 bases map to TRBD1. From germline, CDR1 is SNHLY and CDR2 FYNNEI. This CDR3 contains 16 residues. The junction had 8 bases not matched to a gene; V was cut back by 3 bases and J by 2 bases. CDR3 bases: TGTGCCAGCAGTGAGGAAGCCAGGGGGAACACAGATACGCAGTATTTT. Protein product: CASSEEARGNTDTQYF.

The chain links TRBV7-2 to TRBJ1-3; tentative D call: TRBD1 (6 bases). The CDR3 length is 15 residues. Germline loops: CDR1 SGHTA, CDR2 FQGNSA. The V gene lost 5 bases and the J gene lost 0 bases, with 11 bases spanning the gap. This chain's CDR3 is CASSNRQASGNTIYF. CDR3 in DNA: TGTGCCAGCAGCAATCGACAGGCCTCTGGAAACACCATATATTTT.